This paragraph covers one T cell receptor (beta chain) sequence. It lacks a known antigen. No base-level quality is on record; no much larger clone is a single base apart. This entry belongs to a study of T-cell memory formation after mild COVID-19 (dated by TCRdb to about 2021). Regarding the complete study: TCR sequence clusters from the two donors were largely donor specific. In two donors, T-cell clones that expanded and contracted after mild COVID-19 were followed by sequencing TCRalpha and TCRbeta repertoires longitudinally. Two young, previously healthy adult volunteers, one female and one male, were included in the cohort. Overall results and qualifications from the work: Some responding clones were detected in pre-infection memory, suggesting pre-existing cross-reactive memory T cells joined the SARS-CoV-2 response. Only a couple of mild cases were covered by the study, and larger cohorts that include severe cases with pre-infection samples were considered necessary. Contracting CD4+ clones were located mainly in the CM and EM memory subsets, whereas CD8+ clones were found to be enriched in EMRA. From day 15 to 85, contracting clones showed balanced CD4/CD8 phenotypes, whereas a second wave of clones that expanded from day 15 to 37 leaned towards CD4+. The second-wave clones that peaked on day 37 were not confirmed to be SARS-CoV-2 specific.

Sequencing was performed on an Illumina NovaSeq 6000. Using 5'RACE with constant-segment primers, TCRalpha and TCRbeta cDNA libraries were constructed, with sample barcodes and unique molecular identifiers added in the process. RNA was extracted from every sample with Trizol reagent. Library amplification was performed in two PCR steps, and a second sample barcode and Illumina TruSeq adapters were introduced in the second step. Sequencing of libraries was performed on an Illumina NovaSeq with 2 x 150 bp paired-end reads. As for how the authors treated the data: Demultiplexing of reads and collapsing into UMI-guided consensus sequences were performed with migec v1.2.7. With mixcr v2.1.11, UMI consensuses were aligned to TRA and TRB V and J templates and assembled into clonotypes. A clonotype was counted as expanded or contracted only when both edgeR and NoisET called the clonotype significant, with the noise models trained on biological replicates. For edgeR calls, a false discovery rate-adjusted p below 0.01 and a log2 fold-change threshold of 1 were applied. As an exploratory analysis of dynamics, PCA with hierarchical clustering was applied to max-normalized trajectories of the 1000 most abundant clonotypes. Separately sequenced CD4+ and CD8+ repertoires were used to assign a CD4 or CD8 phenotype to each responding clone. TCRdb passed the public sequencing reads through fastp at Q25 and MiXCR, retaining productive beta sequences. One record per CDR3 amino acid sequence lists the most common genes and DNA. TCRdb, not the authors, supplied the V and J calls. The sample profile shows roughly 410,000 distinct CDR3 sequences; approximately 25% of them were found once. Of the sample, 7.5% to 10% falls within the top ten clones.

CDR1 and CDR2 (SSHAT, FNYEAQ) derive from the germline V gene (reference sequence). Measured from the cysteine to the phenylalanine, the CDR3 is 16 residues long. CDR3 DNA only is kept here, 48 bases in frame from base 1. Germline trimming: 2 bases from V, 5 bases from J; junction bases outside gene matches: 11. PBMCs were isolated by Ficoll-Paque density gradient centrifugation. The TCR was taken from an adult woman who had mild COVID-19 (a few samples of this study predate the infection). The sample titles of this study are shuffled in the database, so cell type and time point are left out; the donor was told from shared clones. Sequences were obtained from PBMCs or a T cell subset sorted from them (not recorded which). The chain uses TRBV7-7 and TRBJ2-5; 7 bases in the middle match TRBD2. The DNA reads TGTGCCAGCAGCTTATTGGGGGGGACTGATGGGGAGACCCAGTACTTC. Its product reads: CASSLLGGTDGETQYF.